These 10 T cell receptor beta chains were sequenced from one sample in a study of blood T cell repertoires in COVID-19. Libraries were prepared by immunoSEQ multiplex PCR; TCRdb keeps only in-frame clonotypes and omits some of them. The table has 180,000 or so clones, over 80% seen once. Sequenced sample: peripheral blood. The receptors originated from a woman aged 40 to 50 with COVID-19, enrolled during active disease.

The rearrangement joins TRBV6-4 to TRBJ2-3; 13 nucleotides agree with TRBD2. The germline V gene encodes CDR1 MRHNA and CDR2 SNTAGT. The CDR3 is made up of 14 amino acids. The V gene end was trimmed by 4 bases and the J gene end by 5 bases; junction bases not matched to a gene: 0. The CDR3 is CASSGTSGGDTQYF. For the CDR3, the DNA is TGTGCCAGCAGTGGGACTAGCGGGGGAGATACGCAGTATTTT.

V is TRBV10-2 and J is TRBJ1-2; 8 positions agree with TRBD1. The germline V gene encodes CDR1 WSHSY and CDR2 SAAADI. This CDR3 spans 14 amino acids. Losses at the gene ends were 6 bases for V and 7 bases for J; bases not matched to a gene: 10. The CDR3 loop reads CASSGQGTFGGYTF. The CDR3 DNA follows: TGCGCCAGCAGCGGACAGGGAACCTTCGGTGGCTACACCTTC.

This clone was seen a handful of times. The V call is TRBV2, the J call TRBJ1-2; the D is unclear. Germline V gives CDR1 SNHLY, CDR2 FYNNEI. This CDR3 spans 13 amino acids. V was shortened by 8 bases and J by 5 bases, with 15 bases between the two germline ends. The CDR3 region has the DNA TGTGCCAGCCGCCTTCTAGTCCTTTATGGCTACACCTTC. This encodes CASRLLVLYGYTF. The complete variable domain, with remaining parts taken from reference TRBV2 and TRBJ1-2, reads EPEVTQTPSHQVTQMGQEVILRCVPISNHLYFYWYRQILGQKVEFLVSFYNNEISEKSEIFDDQFSVERPDGSNFTLKIRSTKLEDSAMYFCASRLLVLYGYTFGSGTRLTVV.

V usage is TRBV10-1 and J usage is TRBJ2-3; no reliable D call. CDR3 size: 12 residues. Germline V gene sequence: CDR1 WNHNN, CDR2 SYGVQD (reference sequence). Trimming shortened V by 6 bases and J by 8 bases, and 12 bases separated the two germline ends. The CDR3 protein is CASSGIGSTQYF. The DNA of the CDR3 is TGCGCCAGCAGCGGCATCGGGTCTACGCAGTATTTT.

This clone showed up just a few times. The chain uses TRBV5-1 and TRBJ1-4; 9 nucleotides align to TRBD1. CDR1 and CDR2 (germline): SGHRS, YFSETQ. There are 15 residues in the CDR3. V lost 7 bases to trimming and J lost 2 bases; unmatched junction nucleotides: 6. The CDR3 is CASCRQGGTNEKLFF. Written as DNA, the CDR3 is TGCGCCAGCTGTCGACAGGGGGGTACTAATGAAAAACTGTTTTTT.

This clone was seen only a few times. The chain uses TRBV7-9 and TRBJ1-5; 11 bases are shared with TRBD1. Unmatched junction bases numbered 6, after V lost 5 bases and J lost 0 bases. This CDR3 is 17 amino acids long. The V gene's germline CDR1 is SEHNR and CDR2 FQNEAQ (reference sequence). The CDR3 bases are TGTGCCAGCAGCCCAGGGACAGGGGGATATAGCAATCAGCCCCAGCATTTT. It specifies CASSPGTGGYSNQPQHF.

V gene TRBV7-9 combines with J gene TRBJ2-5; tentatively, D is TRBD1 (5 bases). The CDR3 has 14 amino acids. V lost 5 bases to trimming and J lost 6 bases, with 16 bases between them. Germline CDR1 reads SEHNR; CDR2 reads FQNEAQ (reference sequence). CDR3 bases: TGTGCCAGCAGCCATGAAAGGGGCAGAAAGACCCAGTACTTC. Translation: CASSHERGRKTQYF.

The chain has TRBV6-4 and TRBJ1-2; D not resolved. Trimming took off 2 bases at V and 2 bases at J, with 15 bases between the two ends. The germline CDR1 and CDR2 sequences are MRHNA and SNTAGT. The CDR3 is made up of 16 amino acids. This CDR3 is CASSDNAEITNYGYTF. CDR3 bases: TGTGCCAGCAGTGACAATGCCGAGATTACCAACTATGGCTACACCTTC.

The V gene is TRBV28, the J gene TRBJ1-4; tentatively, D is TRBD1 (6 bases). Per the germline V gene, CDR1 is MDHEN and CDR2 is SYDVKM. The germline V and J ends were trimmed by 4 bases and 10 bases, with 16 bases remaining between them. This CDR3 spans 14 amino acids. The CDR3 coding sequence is TGTGCCAGCAGTTCCAGGGGAGAGGTGGGAAAACTGTTTTTT. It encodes CASSSRGEVGKLFF.

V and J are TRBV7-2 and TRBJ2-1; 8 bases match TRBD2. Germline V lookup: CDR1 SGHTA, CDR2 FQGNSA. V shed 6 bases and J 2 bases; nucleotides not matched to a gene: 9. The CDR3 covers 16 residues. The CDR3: CASRLTGTRAYNEQFF. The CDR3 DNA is TGTGCCAGCAGATTAACCGGGACTAGGGCCTACAATGAGCAGTTCTTC.